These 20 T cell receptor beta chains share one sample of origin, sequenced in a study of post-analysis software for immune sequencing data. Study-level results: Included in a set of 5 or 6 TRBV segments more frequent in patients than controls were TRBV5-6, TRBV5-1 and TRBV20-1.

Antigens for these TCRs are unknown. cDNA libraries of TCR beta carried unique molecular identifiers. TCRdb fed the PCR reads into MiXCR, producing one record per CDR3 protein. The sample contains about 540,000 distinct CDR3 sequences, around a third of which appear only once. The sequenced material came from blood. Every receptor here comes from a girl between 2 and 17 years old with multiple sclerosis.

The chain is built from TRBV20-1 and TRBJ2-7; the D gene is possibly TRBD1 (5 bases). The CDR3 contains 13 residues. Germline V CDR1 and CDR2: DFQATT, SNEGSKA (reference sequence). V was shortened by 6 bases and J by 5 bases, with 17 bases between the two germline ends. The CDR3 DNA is TGCAGTGCCAGCCGGGCAGGGTGGAACGAGCAGTACTTC. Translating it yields CSASRAGWNEQYF.

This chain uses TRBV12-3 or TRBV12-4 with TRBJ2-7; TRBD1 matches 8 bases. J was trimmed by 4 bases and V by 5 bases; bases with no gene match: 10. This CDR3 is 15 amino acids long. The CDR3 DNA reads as TGTGCCAGCAGTGCGGGGACAGGAAGATTTTACGAGCAGTACTTC. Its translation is CASSAGTGRFYEQYF.

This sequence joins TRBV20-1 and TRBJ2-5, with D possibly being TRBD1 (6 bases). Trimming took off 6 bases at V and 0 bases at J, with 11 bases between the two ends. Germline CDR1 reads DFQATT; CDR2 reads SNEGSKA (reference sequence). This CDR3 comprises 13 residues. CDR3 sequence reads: CSAIRDNQETQYF. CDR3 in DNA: TGCAGTGCGATCCGGGACAACCAAGAGACCCAGTACTTC.

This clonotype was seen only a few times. The CDR3 sequence is CASSPQSYEQYF. CDR3 DNA sequence: TGTGCCAGCAGCCCCCAATCGTACGAGCAGTACTTC. V and J are TRBV3-1 and TRBJ2-5; the D is unclear. The J call may be mistaken, given a closer DNA end match to TRBJ2-7. CDR3 length: 12 amino acids. Germline V gene data show CDR1 as LGHDT and CDR2 as YNNKEL (reference sequence).

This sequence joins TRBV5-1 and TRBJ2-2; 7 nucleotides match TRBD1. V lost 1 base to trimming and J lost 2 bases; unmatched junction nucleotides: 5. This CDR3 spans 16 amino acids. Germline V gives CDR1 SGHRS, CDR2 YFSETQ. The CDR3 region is CASSLTRTGNTGELFF. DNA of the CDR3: TGCGCCAGCAGCTTGACCCGGACAGGAAACACCGGGGAGCTGTTTTTT.

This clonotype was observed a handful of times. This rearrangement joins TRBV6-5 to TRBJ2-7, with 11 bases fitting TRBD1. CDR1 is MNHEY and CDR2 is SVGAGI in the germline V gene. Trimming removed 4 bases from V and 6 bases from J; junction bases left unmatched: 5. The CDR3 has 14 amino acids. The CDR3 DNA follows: TGTGCCAGCAGTTTTAGGACAGGGGGCTCCGAGCAGTACTTC. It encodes CASSFRTGGSEQYF.

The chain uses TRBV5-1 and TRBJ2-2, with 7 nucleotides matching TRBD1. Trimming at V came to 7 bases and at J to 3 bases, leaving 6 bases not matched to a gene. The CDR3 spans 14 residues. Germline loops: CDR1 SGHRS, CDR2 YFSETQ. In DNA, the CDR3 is TGCGCCAGCTCAGCAACAGGGGACACCGGGGAGCTGTTTTTT. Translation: CASSATGDTGELFF.

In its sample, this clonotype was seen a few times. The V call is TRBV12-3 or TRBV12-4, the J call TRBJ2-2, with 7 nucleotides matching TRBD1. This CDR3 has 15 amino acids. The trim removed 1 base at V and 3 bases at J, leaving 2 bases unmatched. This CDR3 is CASSLVQGDTGELFF. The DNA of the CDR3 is TGTGCCAGCAGTTTAGTCCAGGGGGACACCGGGGAGCTGTTTTTT.

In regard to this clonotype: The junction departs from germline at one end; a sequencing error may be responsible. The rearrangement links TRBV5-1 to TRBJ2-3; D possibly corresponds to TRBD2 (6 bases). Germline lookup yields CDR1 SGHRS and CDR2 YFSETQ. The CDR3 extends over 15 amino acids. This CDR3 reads CVSSPGTHRADTQYF. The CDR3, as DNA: TGCGTCAGCAGCCCCGGGACTCACCGGGCAGATACGCAGTATTTT.

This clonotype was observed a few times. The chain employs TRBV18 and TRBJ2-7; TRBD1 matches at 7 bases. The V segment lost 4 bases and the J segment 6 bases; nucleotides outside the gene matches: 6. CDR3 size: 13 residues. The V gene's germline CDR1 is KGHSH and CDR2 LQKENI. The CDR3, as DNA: TGTGCCAGCTCACTTGGGGACAGATCCGAGCAGTACTTC. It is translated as CASSLGDRSEQYF.

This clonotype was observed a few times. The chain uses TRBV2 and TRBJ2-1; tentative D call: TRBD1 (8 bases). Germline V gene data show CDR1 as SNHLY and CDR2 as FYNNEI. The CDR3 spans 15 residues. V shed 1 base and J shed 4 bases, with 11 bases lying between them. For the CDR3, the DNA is TGTGCCAGCAGTGAAGACAGGGGGGGGTACAATGAGCAGTTCTTC. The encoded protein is CASSEDRGGYNEQFF.

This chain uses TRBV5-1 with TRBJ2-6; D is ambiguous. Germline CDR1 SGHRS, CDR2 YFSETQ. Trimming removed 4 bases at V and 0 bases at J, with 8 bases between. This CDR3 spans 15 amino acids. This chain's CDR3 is CASSTASSGANVLTF. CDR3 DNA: TGCGCCAGCAGCACCGCCTCCTCTGGGGCCAACGTCCTGACTTTC.

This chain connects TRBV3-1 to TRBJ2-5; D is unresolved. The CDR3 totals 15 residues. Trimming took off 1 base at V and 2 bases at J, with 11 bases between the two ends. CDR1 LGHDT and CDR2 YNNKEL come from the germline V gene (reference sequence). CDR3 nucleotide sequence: TGTGCCAGCAGCCAAGCTCTAAGGGTTCAAGAGACCCAGTACTTC. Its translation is CASSQALRVQETQYF.

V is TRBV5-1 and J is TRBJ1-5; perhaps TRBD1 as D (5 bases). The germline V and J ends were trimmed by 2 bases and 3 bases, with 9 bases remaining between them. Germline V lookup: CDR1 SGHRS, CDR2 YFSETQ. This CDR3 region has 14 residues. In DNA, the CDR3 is TGCGCCAGCAGCTTAACAGGCTACAATCAGCCCCAGCATTTT. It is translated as CASSLTGYNQPQHF.

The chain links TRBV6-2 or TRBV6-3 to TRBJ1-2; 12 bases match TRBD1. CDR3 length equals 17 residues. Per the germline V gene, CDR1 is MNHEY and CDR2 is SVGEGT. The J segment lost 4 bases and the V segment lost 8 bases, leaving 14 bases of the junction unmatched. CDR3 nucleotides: TGTGCCAGCCTTGGGCCGGGACAGGGGGCGCGAAGCTATGGCTACACCTTC. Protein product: CASLGPGQGARSYGYTF.

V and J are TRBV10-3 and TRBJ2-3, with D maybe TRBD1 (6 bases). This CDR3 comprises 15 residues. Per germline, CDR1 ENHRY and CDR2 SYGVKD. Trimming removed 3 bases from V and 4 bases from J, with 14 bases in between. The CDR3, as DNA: TGTGCCATCAGTGATGGACAGCCACCCGCAGATACGCAGTATTTT. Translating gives CAISDGQPPADTQYF.

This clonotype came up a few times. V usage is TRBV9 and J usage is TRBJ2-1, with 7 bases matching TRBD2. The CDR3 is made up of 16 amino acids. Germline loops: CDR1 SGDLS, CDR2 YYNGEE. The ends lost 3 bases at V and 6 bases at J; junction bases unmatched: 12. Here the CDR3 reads CASSAVAGLPANEQFF. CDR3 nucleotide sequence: TGTGCCAGCAGCGCAGTAGCGGGTCTACCTGCCAATGAGCAGTTCTTC.

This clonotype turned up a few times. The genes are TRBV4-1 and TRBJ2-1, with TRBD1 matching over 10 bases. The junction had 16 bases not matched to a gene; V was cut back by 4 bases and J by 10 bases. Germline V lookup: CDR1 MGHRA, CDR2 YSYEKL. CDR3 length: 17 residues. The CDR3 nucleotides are TGCGCCAGCAGCCCGCTGCCCGGGACAGGGGTTCAGGGGGAGCAGTTCTTC. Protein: CASSPLPGTGVQGEQFF.

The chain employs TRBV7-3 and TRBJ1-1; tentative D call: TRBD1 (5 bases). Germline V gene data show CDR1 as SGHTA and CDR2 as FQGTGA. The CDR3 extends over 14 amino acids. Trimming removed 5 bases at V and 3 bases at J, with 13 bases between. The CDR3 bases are TGTGCCAGCAGCGTCGGAGCAGGGTACACTGAAGCTTTCTTT. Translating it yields CASSVGAGYTEAFF.

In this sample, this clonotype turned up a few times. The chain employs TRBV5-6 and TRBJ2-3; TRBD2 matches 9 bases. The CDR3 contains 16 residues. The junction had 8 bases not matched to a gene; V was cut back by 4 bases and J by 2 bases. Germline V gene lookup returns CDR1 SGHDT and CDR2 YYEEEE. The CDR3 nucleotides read TGTGCCAGCAGCCTTAGCGGGGGAGGGTTCACAGATACGCAGTATTTT. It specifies CASSLSGGGFTDTQYF. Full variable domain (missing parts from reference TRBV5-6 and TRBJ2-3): DAGVTQSPTHLIKTRGQQVTLRCSPKSGHDTVSWYQQALGQGPQFIFQYYEEEERQRGNFPDRFSGHQFPNYSSELNVNALLLGDSALYLCASSLSGGGFTDTQYFGPGTRLTVL.